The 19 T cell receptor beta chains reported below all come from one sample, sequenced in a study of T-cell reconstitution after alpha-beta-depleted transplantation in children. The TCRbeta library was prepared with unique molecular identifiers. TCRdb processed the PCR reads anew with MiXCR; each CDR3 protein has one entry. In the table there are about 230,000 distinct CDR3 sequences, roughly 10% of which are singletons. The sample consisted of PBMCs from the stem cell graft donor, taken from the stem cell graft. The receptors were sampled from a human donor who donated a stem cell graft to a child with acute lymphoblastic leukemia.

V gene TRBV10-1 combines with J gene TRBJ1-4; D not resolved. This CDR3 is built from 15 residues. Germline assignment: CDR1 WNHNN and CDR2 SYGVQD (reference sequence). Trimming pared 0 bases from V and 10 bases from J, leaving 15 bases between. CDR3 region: CASSESTGVDGKLFF. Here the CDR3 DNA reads TGCGCCAGCAGTGAGTCGACCGGGGTTGATGGAAAACTGTTTTTT.

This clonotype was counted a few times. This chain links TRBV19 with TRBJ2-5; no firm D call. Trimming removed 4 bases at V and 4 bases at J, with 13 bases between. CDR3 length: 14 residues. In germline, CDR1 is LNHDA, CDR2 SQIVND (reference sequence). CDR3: CASSRSGPSETQYF. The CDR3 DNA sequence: TGTGCCAGTAGTAGATCCGGGCCCTCAGAGACCCAGTACTTC. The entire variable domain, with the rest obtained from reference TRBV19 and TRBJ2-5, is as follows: DGGITQSPKYLFRKEGQNVTLSCEQNLNHDAMYWYRQDPGQGLRLIYYSQIVNDFQKGDIAEGYSVSREKKESFPLTVTSAQKNPTAFYLCASSRSGPSETQYFGPGTRLLVL.

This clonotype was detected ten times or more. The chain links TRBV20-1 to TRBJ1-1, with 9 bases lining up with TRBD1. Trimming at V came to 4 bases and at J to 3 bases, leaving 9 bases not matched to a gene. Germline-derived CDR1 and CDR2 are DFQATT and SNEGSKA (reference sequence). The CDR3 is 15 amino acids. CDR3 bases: TGCAGTGCTAAACAGGGGGCTACTATGTACACTGAAGCTTTCTTT. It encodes CSAKQGATMYTEAFF.

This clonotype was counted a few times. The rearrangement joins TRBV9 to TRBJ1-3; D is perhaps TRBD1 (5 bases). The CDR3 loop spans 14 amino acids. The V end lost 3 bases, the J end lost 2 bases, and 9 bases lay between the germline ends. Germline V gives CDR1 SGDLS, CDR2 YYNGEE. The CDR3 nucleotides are TGTGCCAGCAGCGCCCGGGGGACTGGAAACACCATATATTTT. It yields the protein CASSARGTGNTIYF.

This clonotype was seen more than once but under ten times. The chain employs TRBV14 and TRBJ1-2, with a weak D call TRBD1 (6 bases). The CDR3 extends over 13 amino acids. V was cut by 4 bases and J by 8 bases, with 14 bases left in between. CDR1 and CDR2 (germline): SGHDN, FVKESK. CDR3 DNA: TGTGCCAGCAGCCCGCGACAGGCAGAGGGCTACACCTTC. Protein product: CASSPRQAEGYTF. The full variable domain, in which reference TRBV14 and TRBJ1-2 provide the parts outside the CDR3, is EAGVTQFPSHSVIEKGQTVTLRCDPISGHDNLYWYRRVMGKEIKFLLHFVKESKQDESGMPNNRFLAERTGGTYSTLKVQPAELEDSGVYFCASSPRQAEGYTFGSGTRLTVV.

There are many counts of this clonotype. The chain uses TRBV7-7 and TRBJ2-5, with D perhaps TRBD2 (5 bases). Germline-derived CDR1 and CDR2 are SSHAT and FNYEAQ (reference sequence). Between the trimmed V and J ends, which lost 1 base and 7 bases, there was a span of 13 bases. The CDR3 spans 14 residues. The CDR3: CASSLEAGSGTQYF. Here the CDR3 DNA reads TGTGCCAGCAGCTTAGAGGCGGGTTCGGGGACCCAGTACTTC.

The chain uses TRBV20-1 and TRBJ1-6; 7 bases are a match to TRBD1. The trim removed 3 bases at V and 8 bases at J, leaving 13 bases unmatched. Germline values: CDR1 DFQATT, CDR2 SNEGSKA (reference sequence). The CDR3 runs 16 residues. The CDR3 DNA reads TGCAGTGCTAGGGAGCCCCAGGGACAGACCTATTCACCCCTCCACTTT. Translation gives CSAREPQGQTYSPLHF.

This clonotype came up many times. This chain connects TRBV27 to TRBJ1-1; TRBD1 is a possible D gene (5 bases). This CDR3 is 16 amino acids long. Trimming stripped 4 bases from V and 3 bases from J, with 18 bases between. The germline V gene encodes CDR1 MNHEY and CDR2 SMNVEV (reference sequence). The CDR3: CASSSTPGAHYTEAFF. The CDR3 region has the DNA TGTGCCAGCAGTTCAACTCCTGGGGCCCACTACACTGAAGCTTTCTTT.

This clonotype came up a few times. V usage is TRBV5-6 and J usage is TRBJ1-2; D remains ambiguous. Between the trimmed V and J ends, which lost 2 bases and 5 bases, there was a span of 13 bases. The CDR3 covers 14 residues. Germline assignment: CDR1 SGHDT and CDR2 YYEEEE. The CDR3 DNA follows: TGTGCCAGCAGCTTTTGGCAGAGGAGATATGGCTACACCTTC. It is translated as CASSFWQRRYGYTF.

The CDR3 DNA sequence: TGTGCCAGCAGGGGGGAAGGACCTAGCGGTCCCACAGATACGCAGTATTTT. This encodes CASRGEGPSGPTDTQYF. J is TRBJ2-3 and V is TRBV7-9, with 7 bases identical to TRBD2. The V and J ends lost 6 bases and 2 bases, in that order; junction bases with no gene match: 14. The CDR3 totals 17 residues. Germline CDR1 and CDR2: SEHNR and FQNEAQ (reference sequence).

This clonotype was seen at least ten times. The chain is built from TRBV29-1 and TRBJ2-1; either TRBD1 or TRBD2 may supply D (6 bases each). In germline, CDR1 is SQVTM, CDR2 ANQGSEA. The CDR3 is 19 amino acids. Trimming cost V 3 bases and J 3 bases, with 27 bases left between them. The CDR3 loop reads CSVERPGRVGGGNYNEQFF. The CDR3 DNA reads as TGCAGCGTTGAGAGGCCAGGGAGAGTTGGAGGGGGTAACTACAATGAGCAGTTCTTC.

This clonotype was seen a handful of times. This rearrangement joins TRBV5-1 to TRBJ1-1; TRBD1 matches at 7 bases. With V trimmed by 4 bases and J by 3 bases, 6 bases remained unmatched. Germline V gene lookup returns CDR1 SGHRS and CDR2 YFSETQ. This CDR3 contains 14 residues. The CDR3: CASSPTGYDTEAFF. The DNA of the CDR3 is TGCGCCAGCAGCCCGACAGGGTACGACACTGAAGCTTTCTTT.

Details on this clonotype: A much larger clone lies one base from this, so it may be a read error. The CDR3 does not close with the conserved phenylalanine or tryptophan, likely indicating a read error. The CDR3 DNA reads as TGTGCCAGCAGTTACCCGACAGGGGGCGGAGGGGAGACCCAGTACGTC. This translates into CASSYPTGGGGETQYV. The chain joins TRBV6-5 to TRBJ2-5; 10 positions agree with TRBD1. CDR1 is MNHEY, CDR2 SVGAGI, per germline. CDR3 length: 16 amino acids. The J segment lost 5 bases and the V segment lost 2 bases, leaving 8 bases of the junction unmatched.

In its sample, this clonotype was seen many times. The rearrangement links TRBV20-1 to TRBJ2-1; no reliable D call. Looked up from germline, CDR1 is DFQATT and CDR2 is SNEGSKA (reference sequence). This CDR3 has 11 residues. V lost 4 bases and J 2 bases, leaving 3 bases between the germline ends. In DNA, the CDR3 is TGCAGTGCTACTCCCTACAATGAGCAGTTCTTC. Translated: CSATPYNEQFF.

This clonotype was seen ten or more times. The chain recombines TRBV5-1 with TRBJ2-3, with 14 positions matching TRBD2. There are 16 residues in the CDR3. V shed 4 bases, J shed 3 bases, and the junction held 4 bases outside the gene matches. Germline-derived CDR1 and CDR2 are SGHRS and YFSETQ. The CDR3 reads CASSRLAGGRTDTQYF. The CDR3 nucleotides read TGCGCCAGCAGCCGACTAGCGGGGGGGCGGACAGATACGCAGTATTTT.

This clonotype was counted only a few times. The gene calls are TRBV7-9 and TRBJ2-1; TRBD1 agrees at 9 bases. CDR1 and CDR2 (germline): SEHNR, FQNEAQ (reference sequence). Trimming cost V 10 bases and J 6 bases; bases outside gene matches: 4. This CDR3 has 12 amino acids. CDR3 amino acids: CATLTGGNEQFF. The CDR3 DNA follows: TGTGCCACCCTGACAGGGGGCAATGAGCAGTTCTTC. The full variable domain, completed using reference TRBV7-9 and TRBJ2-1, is DTGVSQNPRHKITKRGQNVTFRCDPISEHNRLYWYRQTLGQGPEFLTYFQNEAQLEKSRLLSDRFSAERPKGSFSTLEIQRTEQGDSAMYLCATLTGGNEQFFGPGTRLTVL.

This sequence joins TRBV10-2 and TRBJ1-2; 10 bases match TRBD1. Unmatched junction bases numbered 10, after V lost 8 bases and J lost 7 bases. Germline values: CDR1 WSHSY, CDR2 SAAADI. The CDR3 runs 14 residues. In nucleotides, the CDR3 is TGCGCCAGCGAGGGGACAGGGGTCTTGAGTGGCTACACCTTC. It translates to CASEGTGVLSGYTF.

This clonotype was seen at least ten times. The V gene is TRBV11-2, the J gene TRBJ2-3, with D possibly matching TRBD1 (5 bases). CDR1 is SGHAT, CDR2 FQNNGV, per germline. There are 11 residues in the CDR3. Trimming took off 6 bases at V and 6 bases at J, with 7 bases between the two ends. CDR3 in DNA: TGTGCCAGCAGAAGGGGTGATACGCAGTATTTT. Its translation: CASRRGDTQYF.

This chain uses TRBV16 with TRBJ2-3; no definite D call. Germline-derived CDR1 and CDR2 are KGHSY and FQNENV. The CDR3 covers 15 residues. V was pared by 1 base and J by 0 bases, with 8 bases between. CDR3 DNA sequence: TGTGCCAGCAGCCAATGGTCGGATAGCACAGATACGCAGTATTTT. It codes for CASSQWSDSTDTQYF.